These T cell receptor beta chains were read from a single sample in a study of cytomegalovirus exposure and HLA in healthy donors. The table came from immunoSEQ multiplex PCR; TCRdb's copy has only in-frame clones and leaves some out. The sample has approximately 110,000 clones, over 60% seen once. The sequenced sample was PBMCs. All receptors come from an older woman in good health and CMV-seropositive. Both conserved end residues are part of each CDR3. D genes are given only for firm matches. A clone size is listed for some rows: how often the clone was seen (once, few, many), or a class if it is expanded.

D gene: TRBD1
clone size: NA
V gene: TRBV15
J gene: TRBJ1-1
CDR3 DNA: TGTGCCACCAGCAGACCCCCGCAGGGGGCGGGCACTGAAGCTTTCTTT
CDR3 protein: CATSRPPQGAGTEAFF

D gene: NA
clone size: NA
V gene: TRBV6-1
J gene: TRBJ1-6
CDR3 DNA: TGTGCCAGCAGTATGACAGGAGCTTATTCACCCCTCCACTTT
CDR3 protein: CASSMTGAYSPLHF

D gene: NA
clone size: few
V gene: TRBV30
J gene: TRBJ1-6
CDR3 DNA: TGTGCCTGGAGTGTATCTACAGGGAAATCACCCCTCCACTTT
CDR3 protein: CAWSVSTGKSPLHF

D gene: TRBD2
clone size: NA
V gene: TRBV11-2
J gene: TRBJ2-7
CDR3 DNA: TGTGCCAGCAGCTTGACTAGCGGGTCTTTCGAGCAGTACTTC
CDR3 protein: CASSLTSGSFEQYF

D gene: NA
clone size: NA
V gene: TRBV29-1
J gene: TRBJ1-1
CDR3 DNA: TGCAGCGTGGGGGGGGCTGAAGCTTTCTTT
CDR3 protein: CSVGGAEAFF

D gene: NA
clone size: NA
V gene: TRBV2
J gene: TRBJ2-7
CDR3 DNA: TGTGCCAGCAGTCCAGGGTTTGGCTACGAGCAGTACTTC
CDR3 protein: CASSPGFGYEQYF

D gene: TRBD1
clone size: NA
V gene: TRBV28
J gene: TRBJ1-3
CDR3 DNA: TGTGCCAGCAGTTCCGGGACAGCGCGAAACACCATATATTTT
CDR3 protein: CASSSGTARNTIYF

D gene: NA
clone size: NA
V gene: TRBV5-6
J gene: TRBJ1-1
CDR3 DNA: TGTGCCAGCACCCCCGGGGGGACACTTTACCTGAACACTGAAGCTTTCTTT
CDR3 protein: CASTPGGTLYLNTEAFF

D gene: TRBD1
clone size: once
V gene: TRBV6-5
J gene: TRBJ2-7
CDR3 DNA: TGTGCCAGCAGTTTCTTGGGGGACAGGGGTTTCAAGGAGCAGTACTTC
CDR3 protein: CASSFLGDRGFKEQYF

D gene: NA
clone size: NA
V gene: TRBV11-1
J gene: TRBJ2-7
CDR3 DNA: TGTGCCAGCAGCTTAGGGTCCGGGAGCTACGAGCAGTACTTC
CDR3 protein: CASSLGSGSYEQYF

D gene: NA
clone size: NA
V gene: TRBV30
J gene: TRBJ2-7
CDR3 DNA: TGTGCCTGGAGTGTGGCAGCAGGCTACGAGCAGTACTTC
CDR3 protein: CAWSVAAGYEQYF

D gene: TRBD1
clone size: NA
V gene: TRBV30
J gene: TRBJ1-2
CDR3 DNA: TGTGCCTGGAGTCGGGACAGGGGGCGCAGGGGGGAGAATTTC
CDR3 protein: CAWSRDRGRRGENF

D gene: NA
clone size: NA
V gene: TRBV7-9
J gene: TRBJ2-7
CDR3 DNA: TGTGCCAGCAGCCCACGGGGTATCACCTACGAGCAGTACTTC
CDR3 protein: CASSPRGITYEQYF

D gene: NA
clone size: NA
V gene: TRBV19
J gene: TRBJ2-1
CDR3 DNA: TGTGCCAGTAGTATATCAAGCGGGTGGGCCGACAATGAGCAGTTCTTC
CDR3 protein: CASSISSGWADNEQFF

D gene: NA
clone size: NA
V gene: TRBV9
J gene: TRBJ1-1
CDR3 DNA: TGTGCCAGCAGCGTCTCGCCGGGTGAGAATGAAGCTTTCTTT
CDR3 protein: CASSVSPGENEAFF

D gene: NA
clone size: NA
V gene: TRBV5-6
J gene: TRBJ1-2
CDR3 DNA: TGTGCCAGCAGCCCGGGAGTTAACTATGGCTACACCTTC
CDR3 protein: CASSPGVNYGYTF

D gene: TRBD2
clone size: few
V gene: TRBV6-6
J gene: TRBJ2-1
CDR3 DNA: TGTGCCAGCAGAACAGAGACTAGCCGGCAGTTCTTC
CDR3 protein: CASRTETSRQFF

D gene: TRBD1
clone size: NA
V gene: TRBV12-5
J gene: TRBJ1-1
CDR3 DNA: TGTGCTAGTGGTCCCGGACAGGGGGCAGGCACTGAAGCTTTCTTT
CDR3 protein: CASGPGQGAGTEAFF